A single sample gave rise to the 19 T cell receptor beta chains below, sequenced in a study of T cell responses to AZD1222 COVID-19 vaccine. Generated by immunoSEQ multiplex PCR, the TCRdb table keeps only in-frame clones and is missing some. The table lists 150,000 to 200,000 clones, 94% of them singletons. The sequencing here drew on peripheral blood, taken on day 0 of AZD1222 vaccination. The receptors shown here come from an adult in good health.

The rearrangement joins TRBV19 to TRBJ2-7, with 10 bases matching TRBD2. Looked up from germline, CDR1 is LNHDA and CDR2 is SQIVND (reference sequence). The V gene end was trimmed by 6 bases and the J gene end by 0 bases; junction bases not matched to a gene: 5. This CDR3 region has 15 residues. The CDR3 loop is CASRPGLADSYEQYF. CDR3 nucleotides: TGTGCCAGTAGACCCGGACTAGCGGACTCCTACGAGCAGTACTTC. Complete variable domain (other parts from reference TRBV19 and TRBJ2-7): DGGITQSPKYLFRKEGQNVTLSCEQNLNHDAMYWYRQDPGQGLRLIYYSQIVNDFQKGDIAEGYSVSREKKESFPLTVTSAQKNPTAFYLCASRPGLADSYEQYFGPGTRLTVT.

This clone was seen just once. This sequence joins TRBV27 and TRBJ2-1; D is possibly TRBD2 (5 bases). Germline loops: CDR1 MNHEY, CDR2 SMNVEV (reference sequence). The V and J ends lost 3 bases and 15 bases respectively, with 18 bases between them. The CDR3 is 13 amino acids. CDR3 sequence reads: CASSFLGSEDLFF. The CDR3 nucleotides read TGTGCCAGCAGTTTTCTTGGGAGTGAGGACTTGTTCTTC.

The genes are TRBV4-3 and TRBJ1-1; D is unresolved. Germline values: CDR1 LGHNA, CDR2 YSLEER. Trimming stripped 0 bases from V and 1 base from J, with 9 bases between. CDR3 size: 15 residues. DNA for the CDR3: TGCGCCAGCAGCCAAGACAGGCTTCGGAACACTGAAGCTTTCTTT. Its translation: CASSQDRLRNTEAFF.

V gene TRBV7-6 combines with J gene TRBJ2-3; 8 bases are shared with TRBD2. Trimming removed 6 bases from V and 1 base from J; junction bases left unmatched: 6. The CDR3 covers 15 residues. CDR1 SGHVS and CDR2 FNYEAQ come from the germline V gene. The CDR3 is CASRSGSSGTDTQYF. Here the CDR3 DNA reads TGTGCCAGCAGGAGCGGGAGTTCCGGCACAGATACGCAGTATTTT.

V gene TRBV11-1 combines with J gene TRBJ2-2; possibly TRBD2 for D (6 bases). V lost 8 bases, J lost 6 bases, and 19 bases lay in between. Germline lookup yields CDR1 SGHAT and CDR2 FQDESV (reference sequence). This CDR3 is 15 amino acids long. CDR3 amino acids: CASWPGTDPPGELFF. In DNA, the CDR3 is TGTGCCAGCTGGCCGGGGACTGATCCCCCCGGGGAGCTGTTTTTT.

The chain links TRBV3-1 (or the pseudogene TRBV3-2) to TRBJ2-2, with 11 bases matching TRBD2. The CDR3 spans 19 residues. With V trimmed by 0 bases and J by 5 bases, 11 bases remained unmatched. Germline V gene sequence: CDR1 LGHDT, CDR2 YNNKEL (reference sequence). CDR3 sequence (DNA): TGTGCCAGCAGCCAAGAAGTGGGGCTAGCGGGAGGACGGACCGGGGAGCTGTTTTTT. The encoded protein is CASSQEVGLAGGRTGELFF.

The genes are TRBV7-2 and TRBJ1-5; D ambiguous. Trimming left V 1 base short and J 0 bases short, with 7 bases between. This CDR3 is built from 15 residues. The germline gives CDR1 SGHTA, CDR2 FQGNSA. The CDR3, as DNA: TGTGCCAGCAGCTTAGGGCAGAATAGCAATCAGCCCCAGCATTTT. The encoded protein is CASSLGQNSNQPQHF. Using reference TRBV7-2 and TRBJ1-5 for the parts outside the CDR3, the full variable domain is GAGVSQSPSNKVTEKGKDVELRCDPISGHTALYWYRQSLGQGLEFLIYFQGNSAPDKSGLPSDRFSAERTGGSVSTLTIQRTQQEDSAVYLCASSLGQNSNQPQHFGDGTRLSIL.

The V gene is TRBV15, the J gene TRBJ2-2; D gene ambiguous. Germline V gene data show CDR1 as LNHNV and CDR2 as YYDKDF (reference sequence). With 3 bases removed from V and 3 bases from J, the gap between germline ends came to 2 bases. The CDR3 length is 12 residues. CDR3 DNA: TGTGCCACCAGCAGCCACACCGGGGAGCTGTTTTTT. It encodes CATSSHTGELFF.

CDR3 protein: CASRQGLGAYEQYF. CDR3 nucleotide sequence: TGTGCCAGCAGACAAGGACTGGGGGCCTACGAGCAGTACTTC. The genes are TRBV5-6 and TRBJ2-7; D may be TRBD1 or TRBD2 (5 bases each). The germline V gene encodes CDR1 SGHDT and CDR2 YYEEEE. V was shortened by 5 bases and J by 2 bases, with 14 bases between the two germline ends. CDR3 length: 14 amino acids.

The CDR3 spells CASTGTHSHNEQFF. The CDR3 DNA reads as TGTGCCAGCACCGGGACTCATTCCCACAATGAGCAGTTCTTC. The chain is built from TRBV6-5 and TRBJ2-1, with D tentatively TRBD2 (6 bases). Germline V lookup: CDR1 MNHEY, CDR2 SVGAGI. CDR3 length: 14 residues. V lost 7 bases, J lost 5 bases, and 15 bases lay in between.

This chain uses TRBV11-3 with TRBJ1-1; 7 positions match TRBD1. V dropped 5 bases and J dropped 4; count of bases not matched to a gene: 7. This CDR3 region has 14 residues. CDR1 and CDR2 (germline): SGHNT, YENEEA. CDR3 amino acids: CASSQQGPGTEAFF. The CDR3 DNA reads TGTGCCAGCAGCCAACAGGGGCCGGGCACTGAAGCTTTCTTT.

This clone was seen only a few times. The chain employs TRBV19 and TRBJ1-5; no clear D. Germline CDR1 is LNHDA and CDR2 is SQIVND (reference sequence). Between the trimmed V and J ends, which lost 3 bases and 1 base, there was a span of 7 bases. This CDR3 region has 14 residues. Written as DNA, the CDR3 is TGTGCCAGTAGTATTTCGGGGAGCAATCAGCCCCAGCATTTT. This gives the protein CASSISGSNQPQHF.

The rearrangement joins TRBV4-1 to TRBJ2-3; TRBD2 aligns across 9 bases. The V gene end was trimmed by 0 bases and the J gene end by 4 bases; junction bases not matched to a gene: 8. This CDR3 has 17 residues. The germline gives CDR1 MGHRA, CDR2 YSYEKL. CDR3 DNA sequence: TGCGCCAGCAGCCAAGATCTCGTAGCGGGAGTTGCAGATACGCAGTATTTT. It is translated as CASSQDLVAGVADTQYF.

This clone was picked up a small number of times. CDR3 protein: CASSQDSPSNEQFF. Here the CDR3 DNA reads TGCGCCAGCAGCCAAGATAGTCCTAGCAATGAGCAGTTCTTC. The gene calls are TRBV4-3 and TRBJ2-1; D gene uncertain. Germline V gives CDR1 LGHNA, CDR2 YSLEER. The CDR3 contains 14 residues. With 0 bases removed from V and 6 bases from J, the gap between germline ends came to 9 bases.

The chain carries TRBV11-1 and TRBJ2-7; the match to TRBD1 covers 10 bases. The germline V gene encodes CDR1 SGHAT and CDR2 FQDESV (reference sequence). Trimming cost V 5 bases and J 5 bases; bases outside gene matches: 9. The CDR3 length is 15 residues. The CDR3 DNA reads TGTGCCAGCAGCCCAAGGACAGGGGGATTCCACGAGCAGTACTTC. It yields the protein CASSPRTGGFHEQYF.

The gene calls are TRBV27 and TRBJ2-2; TRBD2 agrees at 9 bases. Trimming removed 6 bases from V and 4 bases from J; junction bases left unmatched: 9. CDR3 length: 16 residues. In germline, CDR1 is MNHEY, CDR2 SMNVEV (reference sequence). The CDR3 spells CASRPPGLAVTGELFF. CDR3 in DNA: TGTGCCAGCAGGCCTCCGGGACTAGCAGTCACCGGGGAGCTGTTTTTT.

This rearrangement joins TRBV9 to TRBJ2-3; TRBD1 matches 8 bases. There are 16 residues in the CDR3. The germline CDR1 and CDR2 sequences are SGDLS and YYNGEE. V dropped 3 bases and J dropped 5; count of bases not matched to a gene: 11. CDR3 loop: CASSARTGTLGDTQYF. The CDR3 nucleotides read TGTGCCAGCAGCGCCCGGACAGGGACCTTAGGAGATACGCAGTATTTT.

The chain is built from TRBV30 and TRBJ2-3, with D possibly being TRBD2 (5 bases). CDR1 GTSNPN and CDR2 SVGIG come from the germline V gene (reference sequence). Deletions cut 4 bases from V and 1 base from J, with 9 bases between. CDR3 length: 13 residues. The CDR3 protein is CAWNGAGTDTQYF. CDR3 in DNA: TGTGCCTGGAATGGAGCGGGCACAGATACGCAGTATTTT.

This chain joins TRBV7-9 and TRBJ2-5; 16 nucleotides agree with TRBD2. The CDR3 sequence is 17 residues long. The germline CDR1 and CDR2 sequences are SEHNR and FQNEAQ (reference sequence). With 4 bases clipped from V and 5 bases from J, the junction kept 7 bases outside the gene matches. This chain's CDR3 is CASSSTGLAGGRETQYF. For the CDR3, the DNA is TGTGCCAGCAGCTCAACGGGACTAGCGGGAGGGCGTGAGACCCAGTACTTC. Filled out from reference TRBV7-9 and TRBJ2-5, the complete variable domain reads DTGVSQNPRHKITKRGQNVTFRCDPISEHNRLYWYRQTLGQGPEFLTYFQNEAQLEKSRLLSDRFSAERPKGSFSTLEIQRTEQGDSAMYLCASSSTGLAGGRETQYFGPGTRLLVL.